This TCR beta chain is from a study of T cells after yellow fever vaccination. The germline V and J ends were trimmed by 4 bases and 0 bases, with 7 bases remaining between them. Germline V gene lookup returns CDR1 DFQATT and CDR2 SNEGSKA (reference sequence). The CDR3 is made up of 13 amino acids. This clonotype was seen a handful of times. One entry per CDR3 protein results from TCRdb running MiXCR on the 5' RACE reads. The repertoire includes 400,000 or so distinct CDR3 sequences, 18% of them detected once, and about a sixth sits in the top ten. The J gene is TRBJ1-5, the V gene TRBV20-1; D gene uncertain. This TCR was recovered from a man aged 18 to 29 who received the YFV17D yellow fever vaccine. This material consisted of PBMCs, taken before the yellow fever booster vaccination. The CDR3 bases are TGCAGTGCTACCGGTTATAGCAATCAGCCCCAGCATTTT. Protein sequence: CSATGYSNQPQHF.